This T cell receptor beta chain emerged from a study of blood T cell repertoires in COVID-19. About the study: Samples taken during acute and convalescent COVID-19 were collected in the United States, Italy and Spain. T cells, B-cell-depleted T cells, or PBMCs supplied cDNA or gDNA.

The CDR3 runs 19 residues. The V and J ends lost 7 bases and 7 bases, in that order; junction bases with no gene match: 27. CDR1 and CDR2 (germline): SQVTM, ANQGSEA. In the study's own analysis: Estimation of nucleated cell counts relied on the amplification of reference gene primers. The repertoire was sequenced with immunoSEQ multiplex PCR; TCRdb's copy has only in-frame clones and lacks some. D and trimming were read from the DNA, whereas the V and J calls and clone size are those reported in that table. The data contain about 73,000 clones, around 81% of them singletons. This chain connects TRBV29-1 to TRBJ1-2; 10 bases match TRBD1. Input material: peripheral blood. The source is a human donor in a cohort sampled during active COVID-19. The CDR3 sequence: CSASTRDRGIMEVPAGYTF. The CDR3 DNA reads TGCAGCGCCTCAACCCGGGACAGGGGTATCATGGAGGTACCGGCTGGCTACACCTTC.